The 17 T cell receptor beta chains listed next were all sequenced from one sample in a study of siplizumab effects on memory and regulatory T cells (dated by TCRdb to between 2018 and 2021). Libraries were made using the immunoSEQ multiplex PCR assay. As stored in TCRdb, this immuneACCESS dataset retains in-frame rearrangements with V and J assigned. A fraction of the clones does not appear; measured against another copy, unresolved V genes explain less than half of the discrepancy, and the remainder lacks a known reason. The sample table contains some 100,000 clones; only one count was recorded for around 94% of them. The top ten hold approximately 0.66% of the sample. Sequencing was done on a sample of Tregs sorted from blood. The receptor set was obtained from a human donor in good health.

The chain has TRBV28 and TRBJ1-3; TRBD1 matches 9 bases. CDR3 length equals 16 residues. J gave up 1 base and V 7 bases, and 8 bases lay outside the gene matches. Germline CDR1 is MDHEN and CDR2 is SYDVKM. The DNA of the CDR3 is TGTGCCAGCACGACACAGGGGGCGTTATCTGGAAACACCATATATTTT. Protein sequence: CASTTQGALSGNTIYF.

This clone showed up just once. V gene TRBV2 combines with J gene TRBJ1-1; D ambiguous. V dropped 5 bases and J dropped 2 bases, with 15 bases sitting between them. This CDR3 has 15 residues. Germline loops: CDR1 SNHLY, CDR2 FYNNEI. CDR3 nucleotides: TGTGCCAGCAGTTTCAGCTTTTCGCTAAACACTGAAGCTTTCTTT. Translation gives CASSFSFSLNTEAFF.

The chain joins TRBV29-1 to TRBJ2-3; the D gene could be TRBD1 or TRBD2 (5 bases each). V lost 7 bases and J 2 bases, leaving 13 bases between the germline ends. The CDR3 length is 13 residues. Germline CDR1 and CDR2: SQVTM and ANQGSEA. The CDR3 sequence is CSAGTDNTDTQYF. The CDR3 DNA sequence: TGCAGCGCAGGGACCGACAACACAGATACGCAGTATTTT.

The chain carries TRBV7-2 and TRBJ2-3; 12 bases fit TRBD2. Trimming at V came to 4 bases and at J to 6 bases, leaving 2 bases not matched to a gene. Germline V lookup: CDR1 SGHTA, CDR2 FQGNSA. The CDR3 has 14 amino acids. CDR3 in DNA: TGTGCCAGCAGCTCACTAGCGGGAGGTGATACGCAGTATTTT. It specifies CASSSLAGGDTQYF.

The J gene is TRBJ2-3, the V gene TRBV18; the match to TRBD2 covers 7 bases. From germline, CDR1 is KGHSH and CDR2 LQKENI. CDR3 length equals 16 residues. The V gene end was trimmed by 0 bases and the J gene end by 1 base; junction bases not matched to a gene: 4. The CDR3 spells CASSPPRLAGTDTQYF. CDR3 DNA: TGTGCCAGCTCACCACCGCGACTAGCTGGCACAGATACGCAGTATTTT.

The gene calls are TRBV6-6 and TRBJ2-5, with 9 bases matching TRBD1. CDR1 MNHNY and CDR2 SVGAGI come from the germline V gene (reference sequence). V lost 5 bases, J lost 7 bases, and 5 bases stayed unmatched. The CDR3 runs 13 residues. CDR3 region: CASSADRGVTQYF. CDR3 in DNA: TGTGCCAGCAGTGCTGACAGGGGGGTGACCCAGTACTTC.

The J gene is TRBJ1-2, the V gene TRBV7-9; 11 bases fit TRBD1. The germline V gene encodes CDR1 SEHNR and CDR2 FQNEAQ (reference sequence). The junction had 5 bases not matched to a gene; V was cut back by 4 bases and J by 10 bases. This CDR3 is 13 amino acids long. CDR3 region: CASSSGQGGSYTF. Written as DNA, the CDR3 is TGTGCCAGCAGCTCGGGACAGGGGGGGTCCTACACCTTC.

This sequence joins TRBV4-1 and TRBJ2-7, with 8 bases identical to TRBD2. Germline V lookup: CDR1 MGHRA, CDR2 YSYEKL. The CDR3 is made up of 14 amino acids. Unmatched junction bases numbered 7, after V lost 4 bases and J lost 5 bases. The CDR3 region is CASSRREAGHEQYF. The CDR3 nucleotides read TGCGCCAGCAGCCGGCGGGAGGCTGGACACGAGCAGTACTTC.

This clone has just one count. V and J are TRBV11-2 and TRBJ2-2; 7 bases agree with TRBD2. The germline V gene has CDR1 SGHAT and CDR2 FQNNGV. J lost 1 base, V lost 1 base, and 3 bases had no gene match. CDR3 size: 16 residues. The CDR3 DNA follows: TGTGCCAGCAGCTTAGGGGCTAGCGGGAACACCGGGGAGCTGTTTTTT. This gives the protein CASSLGASGNTGELFF.

The chain uses TRBV11-2 and TRBJ2-7, with TRBD1 matching over 8 bases. The CDR3 runs 13 residues. The junction had 4 bases not matched to a gene; V was cut back by 5 bases and J by 4 bases. Germline loops: CDR1 SGHAT, CDR2 FQNNGV. DNA of the CDR3: TGTGCCAGCAGCCGGGACAGGCAATACGAGCAGTACTTC. Its protein product is CASSRDRQYEQYF.

The chain couples TRBV29-1 to TRBJ1-3, with D perhaps TRBD1 (5 bases). Germline V gene lookup returns CDR1 SQVTM and CDR2 ANQGSEA. The CDR3 contains 14 residues. The V gene lost 4 bases and the J gene lost 2 bases, with 12 bases spanning the gap. The CDR3 reads CSVGGGDTGNTIYF. CDR3 sequence (DNA): TGCAGCGTTGGAGGAGGGGATACTGGAAACACCATATATTTT.

This sequence joins TRBV11-2 and TRBJ2-2; D possibly corresponds to TRBD1 (7 bases). Trimming took 7 bases from V and 7 from J, leaving 16 bases between them. Germline loops: CDR1 SGHAT, CDR2 FQNNGV. The length of the CDR3 is 14 residues. This chain's CDR3 is CASKPEGAGGELFF. In nucleotides, the CDR3 is TGTGCCAGCAAACCGGAGGGGGCGGGCGGGGAGCTGTTTTTT. The full variable domain, in which reference TRBV11-2 and TRBJ2-2 provide the parts outside the CDR3, is EAGVAQSPRYKIIEKRQSVAFWCNPISGHATLYWYQQILGQGPKLLIQFQNNGVVDDSQLPKDRFSAERLKGVDSTLKIQPAKLEDSAVYLCASKPEGAGGELFFGEGSRLTVL.

This clone was picked up a small number of times. The chain combines TRBV20-1 with TRBJ2-5, with a tentative D call TRBD2 (5 bases). From germline, CDR1 is DFQATT and CDR2 SNEGSKA (reference sequence). The CDR3 runs 11 residues. In DNA, the CDR3 is TGCAGCGGGATGTTCCGTGAGACCCAGTACTTC. Translating it yields CSGMFRETQYF.

This sequence joins TRBV5-1 and TRBJ2-7; possibly TRBD1 or TRBD2 for D (6 bases each). V lost 6 bases to trimming and J lost 2 bases, with 12 bases between them. The CDR3 loop spans 13 amino acids. The germline CDR1 and CDR2 sequences are SGHRS and YFSETQ. The CDR3 is CASTEGVAYEQYF. CDR3 DNA: TGCGCCAGCACGGAGGGGGTGGCCTACGAGCAGTACTTC.

The rearrangement joins TRBV19 to TRBJ2-1; D is possibly TRBD2 (6 bases). The CDR3 extends over 14 amino acids. The V and J ends lost 10 bases and 1 base respectively, with 14 bases between them. Per the germline V gene, CDR1 is LNHDA and CDR2 is SQIVND (reference sequence). The CDR3 loop reads CATERALSYNEQFF. CDR3 DNA: TGTGCCACAGAGCGGGCCCTTTCCTACAATGAGCAGTTCTTC.

This chain uses TRBV19 with TRBJ2-5, with 8 bases identical to TRBD1. CDR1 LNHDA and CDR2 SQIVND come from the germline V gene (reference sequence). The CDR3 runs 17 residues. The trim removed 6 bases at V and 2 bases at J, leaving 14 bases unmatched. CDR3 DNA sequence: TGTGCCAGTAGCCCGTCCCCAGGGGGCAGGATACAAGAGACCCAGTACTTC. Its translation is CASSPSPGGRIQETQYF.

The rearrangement joins TRBV28 to TRBJ1-2, with TRBD1 identical over 8 bases. The J segment lost 2 bases and the V segment lost 5 bases, leaving 10 bases of the junction unmatched. Germline-derived CDR1 and CDR2 are MDHEN and SYDVKM. The CDR3 is 16 amino acids. CDR3 loop: CASSTQRTGMNYGYTF. The CDR3 nucleotides are TGTGCCAGCAGTACCCAAAGGACAGGGATGAACTATGGCTACACCTTC.